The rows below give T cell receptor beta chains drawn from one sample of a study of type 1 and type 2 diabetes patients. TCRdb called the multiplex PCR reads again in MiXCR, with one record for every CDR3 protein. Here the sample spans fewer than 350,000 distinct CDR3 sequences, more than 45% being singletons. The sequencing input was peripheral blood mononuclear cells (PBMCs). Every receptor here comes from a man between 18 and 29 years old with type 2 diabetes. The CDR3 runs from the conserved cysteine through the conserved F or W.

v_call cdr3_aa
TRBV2 CASRSRDSFSAEAFF
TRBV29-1 CSVRTENYGYTF
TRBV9 CASSATETAGNYEQYF
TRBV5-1 CASSFSENGYTF
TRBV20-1 CSARGTYQETQYF
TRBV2 CASSEGDSGVW
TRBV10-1 CAITGTAMNTEAFF
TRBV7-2 CASEQELLVSEQYF
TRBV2 CASSKRSNTEAFF
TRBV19 CAIPPPEEFMGYYEQYF
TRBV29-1 CSVEGSYGQETQYF
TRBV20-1 CSASTGADEQYF
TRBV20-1 CSSTGIARTSYEQYF
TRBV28 CASSLPLGQGGTEAFF
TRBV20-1 CSAVEINNEQFF
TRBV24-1 CAAQRTSNQPQHF
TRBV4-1 CASSQMAGGETQYF